This passage covers 15 T cell receptor beta chains from one sample sequenced in a study of cytomegalovirus exposure and HLA in healthy donors. PCR used 60 Vbeta primers and 13 Jbeta primers. The protocol was immunoSEQ multiplex PCR, while the TCRdb copy is restricted to in-frame clones and leaves out a portion. The table lists 200,000 or so clones, 55% to 75% of them singletons. Specimen: PBMCs. All receptors come from a man between 35 and 55 years old in good health and CMV-seropositive.

This clone was seen more than once but under ten times. The CDR3 loop reads CASREQGLKGEKLFF. The CDR3 DNA follows: TGTGCCAGCAGGGAGCAGGGGCTCAAGGGTGAAAAACTGTTTTTT. The chain combines TRBV5-5 with TRBJ1-4; D is possibly TRBD1 (6 bases). Germline CDR1 is SGHKS and CDR2 is YYEKEE (reference sequence). Trimming left V 5 bases short and J 7 bases short, with 18 bases between. CDR3 length: 15 residues.

The V gene is TRBV5-1, the J gene TRBJ1-1, with D possibly matching TRBD1 (5 bases). The CDR3 consists of 14 residues. CDR1 is SGHRS and CDR2 is YFSETQ in the germline V gene. V was shortened by 0 bases and J by 1 base, with 7 bases between the two germline ends. CDR3 in amino acids: CASSLGGANTEAFF. In DNA form, the CDR3 reads TGCGCCAGCAGCTTGGGCGGGGCGAACACTGAAGCTTTCTTT.

The rearrangement joins TRBV28 to TRBJ1-6; 9 bases match TRBD1. The V and J ends lost 3 bases and 9 bases, in that order; junction bases with no gene match: 12. The germline V gene has CDR1 MDHEN and CDR2 SYDVKM. The CDR3 consists of 17 residues. The DNA for the CDR3 is TGTGCCAGCAGTTTGCCGATATTGGACAGGGGATCTTCACCCCTCCACTTT. It codes for CASSLPILDRGSSPLHF.

The chain joins TRBV7-3 to TRBJ2-5, with 11 bases matching TRBD2. The CDR3 is 14 amino acids. Germline CDR1 SGHTA, CDR2 FQGTGA. The ends lost 5 bases at V and 5 bases at J; junction bases unmatched: 4. As DNA, the CDR3 is TGTGCCAGCAGCCTAGCGGGGGGTAGGGAGACCCAGTACTTC. It encodes CASSLAGGRETQYF. Combining the CDR3 with reference TRBV7-3 and TRBJ2-5 gives the whole variable domain GAGVSQTPSNKVTEKGKYVELRCDPISGHTALYWYRQSLGQGPEFLIYFQGTGAADDSGLPNDRFFAVRPEGSVSTLKIQRTERGDSAVYLCASSLAGGRETQYFGPGTRLLVL.

This chain uses TRBV5-6 with TRBJ2-5, with a possible D match to TRBD2 (7 bases). The CDR3 is 15 residues long. The V end was cut by 2 bases, the J end by 1 base, with 12 bases between. The germline gives CDR1 SGHDT, CDR2 YYEEEE. The CDR3 here is CASSLGGGIQETQYF. CDR3 in DNA: TGTGCCAGCAGCTTAGGGGGAGGGATCCAAGAGACCCAGTACTTC. The entire variable domain, with the rest obtained from reference TRBV5-6 and TRBJ2-5, is as follows: DAGVTQSPTHLIKTRGQQVTLRCSPKSGHDTVSWYQQALGQGPQFIFQYYEEEERQRGNFPDRFSGHQFPNYSSELNVNALLLGDSALYLCASSLGGGIQETQYFGPGTRLLVL.

The chain uses TRBV29-1 and TRBJ2-7; TRBD1 matches 10 bases. The germline V gene has CDR1 SQVTM and CDR2 ANQGSEA. V shed 4 bases and J 0 bases; nucleotides not matched to a gene: 9. The CDR3 length is 16 residues. The CDR3 protein is CSVVNPDRGSSYEQYF. The DNA for the CDR3 is TGCAGCGTTGTGAACCCGGACAGGGGGAGCTCCTACGAGCAGTACTTC.

This chain links TRBV10-3 with TRBJ2-3, with TRBD2 matching over 9 bases. Trimming took 6 bases from V and 2 from J; bases not matched to a gene: 9. The CDR3 extends over 16 amino acids. The germline V gene has CDR1 ENHRY and CDR2 SYGVKD. The CDR3 spells CAISALSGGPTDTQYF. In DNA, the CDR3 is TGTGCCATCAGCGCTCTCAGCGGGGGGCCCACAGATACGCAGTATTTT.

The chain employs TRBV7-6 and TRBJ2-5; D unclear. The CDR3 has 10 residues. Germline values: CDR1 SGHVS, CDR2 FNYEAQ. The ends were cut back, 8 bases at V and 5 bases at J, with 6 bases in the middle. DNA for the CDR3: TGTGCCAGCTTTATCGAGACCCAGTACTTC. This translates into CASFIETQYF.

V is TRBV19 and J is TRBJ1-5; D is unclear. V lost 6 bases and J lost 3, with 6 bases in between. From germline, CDR1 is LNHDA and CDR2 SQIVND (reference sequence). This CDR3 region has 12 residues. In DNA, the CDR3 is TGTGCCAGTAGCCAACTCAATCAGCCCCAGCATTTT. Its protein is CASSQLNQPQHF. The full variable domain, with the rest looked up from reference TRBV19 and TRBJ1-5, is DGGITQSPKYLFRKEGQNVTLSCEQNLNHDAMYWYRQDPGQGLRLIYYSQIVNDFQKGDIAEGYSVSREKKESFPLTVTSAQKNPTAFYLCASSQLNQPQHFGDGTRLSIL.

The chain uses TRBV9 and TRBJ1-3; D perhaps matches TRBD1 (6 bases). V was pared by 1 base and J by 0 bases, with 11 bases between. The length of the CDR3 is 16 residues. Germline assignment: CDR1 SGDLS and CDR2 YYNGEE. CDR3 sequence reads: CASSVIGQLSGNTIYF. DNA for the CDR3: TGTGCCAGCAGCGTAATAGGACAGCTCTCTGGAAACACCATATATTTT. Filled out from reference TRBV9 and TRBJ1-3, the complete variable domain reads DSGVTQTPKHLITATGQRVTLRCSPRSGDLSVYWYQQSLDQGLQFLIQYYNGEERAKGNILERFSAQQFPDLHSELNLSSLELGDSALYFCASSVIGQLSGNTIYFGEGSWLTVV.

This clone was seen only a few times. The rearrangement links TRBV6-5 to TRBJ1-4; D uncertain. Trimming pared 8 bases from V and 9 bases from J, leaving 19 bases between. CDR1 and CDR2 (germline): MNHEY, SVGAGI. The CDR3 is 14 amino acids. The CDR3 sequence is CASHPGGFSQKLFF. The CDR3 DNA follows: TGTGCCAGCCACCCCGGCGGCTTTTCTCAAAAACTGTTTTTT.

The chain uses TRBV4-2 and TRBJ2-5, with 13 bases identical to TRBD2. The CDR3 extends over 15 amino acids. From germline, CDR1 is LGHNA and CDR2 YNFKEQ. Unmatched junction bases numbered 4, after V lost 4 bases and J lost 5 bases. The DNA of the CDR3 is TGTGCCAGCAGCCTCGGGACTAGCGGGGTGGAGACCCAGTACTTC. Its translation is CASSLGTSGVETQYF.

The chain uses TRBV9 and TRBJ1-3, with TRBD1 matching over 9 bases. Losses at the gene ends were 6 bases for V and 4 bases for J; bases not matched to a gene: 8. The germline gives CDR1 SGDLS, CDR2 YYNGEE. This CDR3 is 15 amino acids long. The CDR3 nucleotides read TGTGCCAGCACCCTGGGACAGGGTTACGGAAACACCATATATTTT. Translation gives CASTLGQGYGNTIYF.

This clone was seen a handful of times. V is TRBV7-2 and J is TRBJ1-6; weak D call: TRBD1 (5 bases). CDR3 length: 15 residues. The germline V gene encodes CDR1 SGHTA and CDR2 FQGNSA. Trimming took 5 bases from V and 6 from J, leaving 14 bases between them. The CDR3 spells CASSHRTDINSPLHF. The CDR3 DNA follows: TGTGCCAGCAGCCACCGGACGGACATTAATTCACCCCTCCACTTT.

The CDR3 sequence: CASSPERGSEAFF. CDR3 coding DNA: TGTGCCAGCTCACCTGAGAGGGGGTCTGAAGCTTTCTTT. This chain joins TRBV18 and TRBJ1-1; D perhaps matches TRBD1 (6 bases). With 3 bases removed from V and 6 bases from J, the gap between germline ends came to 11 bases. The CDR3 length is 13 residues. CDR1 is KGHSH, CDR2 LQKENI, per germline.